This T cell receptor beta chain was observed in a study of cytomegalovirus exposure and HLA in healthy donors. With regard to this clone: Antigen unknown. At one end the junction does not follow the germline gene, possibly because of a read error. Other DNA variants within this sample encode the same CDR3.

Broader study findings: Within an earlier analysis, most TCR beta V segments proved productive either about 87% or about 30% of the time.

The PCR ran on 60 Vbeta and 13 Jbeta primers. Clones were sequenced by immunoSEQ multiplex PCR, and TCRdb holds only the in-frame ones, with some missing. The sample lists 96,000 or so clones, under 85% occurring once. Nominally healthy donors provided the samples, though records likely missed some immune exposures. This clonotype was sampled from a female donor in good health and CMV-seropositive. The sequencing input was PBMCs.

The CDR3 reads CASSSTGGDGYTF. DNA for the CDR3: TGCGCCAGCAGCTCGACAGGGGGCGACGGCTATACCTTC. J is TRBJ1-2 and V is TRBV5-1; TRBD1 agrees at 10 bases. Germline loops: CDR1 SGHRS, CDR2 YFSETQ. CDR3 length: 13 residues. Filled out from reference TRBV5-1 and TRBJ1-2, the complete variable domain reads KAGVTQTPRYLIKTRGQQVTLSCSPISGHRSVSWYQQTPGQGLQFLFEYFSETQRNKGNFPGRFSGRQFSNSRSEMNVSTLELGDSALYLCASSSTGGDGYTFGSGTRLTVV.